This T cell receptor beta chain is drawn from a study of Graves' ophthalmopathy and Graves' hyperthyroidism. The CDR3 runs 15 residues. Trimming shortened V by 3 bases and J by 2 bases, and 11 bases separated the two germline ends. Researchers took RNA transcripts and amplified TCR beta CDR3 regions from them. First-round RT-PCR with HTBI primers preceded a second-round multiplex PCR. TCRdb reprocessed the multiplex PCR reads with MiXCR, giving one entry per CDR3 protein. The table includes approximately 210,000 distinct CDR3 sequences, approximately 29% detected once. The sequenced material came from peripheral blood. This TCR derives from a man aged 50-60 years with Graves' ophthalmopathy. The chain combines TRBV12-3 or TRBV12-4 with TRBJ1-5, with D perhaps matching TRBD1 (5 bases). CDR3 sequence (DNA): TGTGCCAGCAGTTTTGGGGGGGAGGGCAATCAGCCCCAGCATTTT. It translates to CASSFGGEGNQPQHF.